Below are 26 T cell receptor beta chains sequenced from a single sample in a study of control samples from healthy donors and cancer patients (dated by TCRdb to about 2020). The library was built by means of the immunoSEQ multiplex PCR assay. In TCRdb, the immuneACCESS table is reduced to in-frame sequences with V and J assigned. These tables do not hold every clone; where another copy was compared, an unresolved V gene accounts for under half, and the others remain unexplained. The sample table shows almost 90,000 clones, and about 89% are seen once. Around a fifth of the sample goes to the ten largest clones. Sequenced sample: blood. Source of these receptors: a man aged 25 to 45 in good health.

The rearrangement links TRBV27 to TRBJ2-2, with TRBD2 identical over 10 bases. The V gene's germline CDR1 is MNHEY and CDR2 SMNVEV (reference sequence). Unmatched junction bases numbered 7, after V lost 5 bases and J lost 7 bases. The CDR3 spans 15 residues. The CDR3 region has the DNA TGTGCCAGCAGTCGAGCGGGGGGGCCAATCGGGGAGCTGTTTTTT. This translates into CASSRAGGPIGELFF.

The gene calls are TRBV7-6 and TRBJ2-2; D is undetermined. Germline CDR1 reads SGHVS; CDR2 reads FNYEAQ. This CDR3 comprises 13 residues. Trimming removed 8 bases from V and 5 bases from J, with 12 bases in between. CDR3 amino acids: CASGSVPTGELFF. The CDR3 DNA reads as TGTGCCAGCGGGTCTGTCCCGACCGGGGAGCTGTTTTTT.

The chain carries TRBV15 and TRBJ2-7; D is uncertain. The germline CDR1 and CDR2 sequences are LNHNV and YYDKDF (reference sequence). The CDR3 consists of 15 residues. V was clipped by 0 bases and J by 2 bases, with 11 bases between them. The CDR3: CATSRDLGGTYEQYV. The CDR3 coding sequence is TGTGCCACCAGCAGAGATCTCGGCGGAACCTACGAGCAGTACGTC.

The chain recombines TRBV9 with TRBJ2-5, with 11 bases fitting TRBD2. J was trimmed by 0 bases and V by 0 bases; bases with no gene match: 4. The germline gives CDR1 SGDLS, CDR2 YYNGEE. The CDR3 has 17 amino acids. CDR3 residues: CASSVATSGGHQETQYF. The CDR3 region has the DNA TGTGCCAGCAGCGTAGCCACTAGCGGGGGCCACCAAGAGACCCAGTACTTC.

The chain uses TRBV7-2 and TRBJ1-4; a possible D gene is TRBD1 (5 bases). Germline V gene sequence: CDR1 SGHTA, CDR2 FQGNSA. The CDR3 totals 15 residues. V gave up 6 bases and J gave up 3 bases, with 14 bases separating them. Here the CDR3 DNA reads TGTGCCAGCAGTTATACGGGAGGGGCTAATGAAAAACTGTTTTTT. Protein: CASSYTGGANEKLFF.

This clone is a singleton in its sample. The chain employs TRBV4-1 and TRBJ2-1, with 12 positions matching TRBD1. Germline V CDR1 and CDR2: MGHRA, YSYEKL. The CDR3 has 14 residues. Trimming at V came to 4 bases and at J to 8 bases, leaving 3 bases not matched to a gene. The CDR3: CASSRGQGADEQFF. Written as DNA, the CDR3 is TGCGCCAGCAGCCGGGGACAGGGGGCCGATGAGCAGTTCTTC.

V is TRBV5-1 and J is TRBJ2-7; the D is unclear. Germline CDR1 and CDR2: SGHRS and YFSETQ. V was pared by 5 bases and J by 3 bases, with 12 bases between. This CDR3 is built from 13 residues. CDR3 nucleotide sequence: TGCGCCAGCAGTTCCGGGTCCTTCTACGAGCAGTACTTC. Protein product: CASSSGSFYEQYF.

The chain joins TRBV5-4 to TRBJ1-1; 7 positions agree with TRBD1. The CDR3 contains 14 residues. Losses at the gene ends were 4 bases for V and 5 bases for J; bases not matched to a gene: 8. The V gene's germline CDR1 is SGHNT and CDR2 YYREEE (reference sequence). CDR3 sequence (DNA): TGTGCCAGCAGCCCGGGACAGTCCCAGACTGAAGCTTTCTTT. This encodes CASSPGQSQTEAFF.

This chain uses TRBV29-1 with TRBJ2-7; 9 positions match TRBD1. CDR1 and CDR2 (germline): SQVTM, ANQGSEA. This CDR3 has 14 residues. Losses at the gene ends were 4 bases for V and 2 bases for J; bases not matched to a gene: 6. The CDR3 sequence: CSVGDRALTYEQYV. Here the CDR3 DNA reads TGCAGCGTTGGGGACAGGGCCCTGACCTACGAGCAGTACGTC.

The CDR3 spells CASSPLSGGNEQFF. CDR3 in DNA: TGTGCCAGCAGTCCCCTTTCAGGGGGAAATGAGCAGTTCTTC. The chain employs TRBV27 and TRBJ2-1, with 7 bases lining up with TRBD1. Per germline, CDR1 MNHEY and CDR2 SMNVEV (reference sequence). The CDR3 covers 14 residues. The ends lost 5 bases at V and 7 bases at J; junction bases unmatched: 8.

The gene calls are TRBV29-1 and TRBJ1-1; TRBD1 matches 10 bases. CDR1 and CDR2 (germline): SQVTM, ANQGSEA. The CDR3 is 14 residues long. With 2 bases clipped from V and 5 bases from J, the junction kept 5 bases outside the gene matches. The CDR3 DNA follows: TGCAGCGTTGAACCTTGGACAGGGGGAACTGAAGCTTTCTTT. Its protein product is CSVEPWTGGTEAFF.

V gene TRBV12-5 combines with J gene TRBJ1-2, with D possibly being TRBD1 (6 bases). The germline gives CDR1 LGHNT, CDR2 FRNRAP. Trimming stripped 1 base from V and 4 bases from J, with 10 bases between. The CDR3 totals 14 residues. The CDR3 DNA reads TGTGCTAGTGGTTTGGGCCTGGACAGCTATGGCTACACCTTC. Translation: CASGLGLDSYGYTF.

As DNA, the CDR3 is TGTGCCAGTACCCCGGAAAGGGTCGGTGGCTACACCTTC. It specifies CASTPERVGGYTF. The V gene is TRBV19, the J gene TRBJ1-2; D uncertain. The germline V and J ends were trimmed by 7 bases and 7 bases, with 16 bases remaining between them. Germline CDR1 is LNHDA and CDR2 is SQIVND (reference sequence). This CDR3 spans 13 amino acids.

The J gene is TRBJ2-1, the V gene TRBV6-5; 10 positions match TRBD1. The CDR3 is 15 residues long. The V and J ends lost 7 bases and 5 bases, in that order; junction bases with no gene match: 8. Germline CDR1 and CDR2: MNHEY and SVGAGI. CDR3 residues: CASKHDRGLNNEQFF. CDR3 bases: TGTGCCAGCAAACACGACAGGGGGCTAAACAATGAGCAGTTCTTC.

V usage is TRBV6-5 and J usage is TRBJ1-2, with D hard to call. Trimming stripped 7 bases from V and 3 bases from J, with 12 bases between. The CDR3 loop spans 13 amino acids. The germline gives CDR1 MNHEY, CDR2 SVGAGI. The chain's CDR3 is CASTPNRHYGYTF. The CDR3 nucleotides read TGTGCCAGCACCCCTAACAGACACTATGGCTACACCTTC.

The genes are TRBV6-5 and TRBJ1-1, with unresolved D. Trimming removed 6 bases from V and 4 bases from J, with 12 bases in between. The CDR3 sequence is 13 residues long. The germline V gene has CDR1 MNHEY and CDR2 SVGAGI. CDR3 residues: CASRTAGSTEAFF. CDR3 DNA sequence: TGTGCCAGCAGGACCGCGGGGAGCACTGAAGCTTTCTTT.

The V and J genes are TRBV12-3 or TRBV12-4 and TRBJ1-5, with D unresolved. Trimming took 2 bases from V and 7 from J, leaving 9 bases between them. The CDR3 sequence is 13 residues long. For the CDR3, the DNA is TGTGCCAGCAGTTTAACCCAACGACAGCCCCAGCATTTT. It yields the protein CASSLTQRQPQHF.

The chain joins TRBV5-1 to TRBJ2-1; 9 nucleotides agree with TRBD2. The CDR3 is 17 residues long. Trimming took 3 bases from V and 6 from J; bases not matched to a gene: 13. The V gene's germline CDR1 is SGHRS and CDR2 YFSETQ. CDR3 protein: CASSWRLGLAGSNEQFF. In DNA, the CDR3 is TGCGCCAGCAGCTGGAGGCTGGGTCTAGCGGGGAGCAATGAGCAGTTCTTC.

V usage is TRBV6-4 and J usage is TRBJ1-2; D unresolved. This CDR3 is 12 amino acids long. Germline lookup yields CDR1 MRHNA and CDR2 SNTAGT. V gave up 3 bases and J gave up 7 bases, with 9 bases separating them. The DNA for the CDR3 is TGTGCCAGCAGTGATATGGGTGTTGGCTACACCTTC. Translated, it gives CASSDMGVGYTF.

J is TRBJ1-2 and V is TRBV27; 10 bases are shared with TRBD1. The CDR3 runs to 16 residues. Germline trimming cut 4 bases from V and 7 bases from J; bases unmatched to any gene: 12. Germline CDR1 reads MNHEY; CDR2 reads SMNVEV (reference sequence). The CDR3: CASSSGTGDPYGGYTF. CDR3 bases: TGTGCCAGCAGTTCTGGGACAGGGGACCCTTATGGTGGCTACACCTTC.

This clone has just one count. The genes are TRBV6-5 and TRBJ1-6; tentatively, D is TRBD1 (5 bases). The V gene's germline CDR1 is MNHEY and CDR2 SVGAGI. The germline V and J ends were trimmed by 0 bases and 8 bases, with 11 bases remaining between them. CDR3 length: 15 residues. The CDR3 DNA sequence: TGTGCCAGCAGTTACTCGGGGGGGGACCATTCACCCCTCCACTTT. It is translated as CASSYSGGDHSPLHF.

The chain couples TRBV19 to TRBJ1-2, with D perhaps TRBD1 (6 bases). Trimming took 3 bases from V and 7 from J, leaving 21 bases between them. Per the germline V gene, CDR1 is LNHDA and CDR2 is SQIVND (reference sequence). The CDR3 runs to 16 residues. The CDR3 DNA is TGTGCCAGTAGTATCCTTCAACAGGGAACCCGATCTGGCTACACCTTC. Amino acid sequence: CASSILQQGTRSGYTF.

V is TRBV3-1 (or the pseudogene TRBV3-2) and J is TRBJ2-5, with D perhaps being TRBD1 or TRBD2 (5 bases each). V shed 0 bases and J shed 5 bases, with 22 bases lying between them. Germline V CDR1 and CDR2: LGHDT, YNNKEL (reference sequence). This CDR3 has 18 residues. The CDR3 spells CASSQEGRGRRESETQYF. CDR3 nucleotide sequence: TGTGCCAGCAGCCAAGAAGGTCGGGGACGAAGGGAATCGGAGACCCAGTACTTC.

The chain uses TRBV3-1 (or the pseudogene TRBV3-2) and TRBJ1-4; 10 nucleotides align to TRBD1. There are 16 residues in the CDR3. Per germline, CDR1 LGHDT and CDR2 YNNKEL (reference sequence). The junction had 4 bases not matched to a gene; V was cut back by 1 base and J by 5 bases. CDR3 sequence: CASSQGGQGRNEKLFF. CDR3 sequence (DNA): TGTGCCAGCAGCCAAGGGGGACAGGGGCGGAATGAAAAACTGTTTTTT.

V is TRBV14 and J is TRBJ2-5, with D perhaps given as TRBD1 or TRBD2 (5 bases each). The CDR3 spans 13 residues. Germline CDR1 SGHDN, CDR2 FVKESK. Trimming took off 1 base at V and 4 bases at J, with 7 bases between the two ends. The CDR3 loop is CASSQGGVETQYF. DNA of the CDR3: TGTGCCAGCAGCCAAGGAGGGGTAGAGACCCAGTACTTC.

The chain has TRBV9 and TRBJ2-5; TRBD2 aligns across 9 bases. V lost 3 bases to trimming and J lost 1 base; unmatched junction nucleotides: 7. This CDR3 has 16 amino acids. Looked up from germline, CDR1 is SGDLS and CDR2 is YYNGEE. The CDR3 coding sequence is TGTGCCAGCAGCGCAGGTTTGCGGGGGGGCCAAGAGACCCAGTACTTC. It codes for CASSAGLRGGQETQYF.